Below, 24 T cell receptor beta chains from the same sample are listed, as sequenced in a study of cytomegalovirus exposure and HLA in healthy donors. The study ran its PCR with 60 Vbeta and 13 Jbeta primers. Produced via immunoSEQ multiplex PCR; TCRdb's table is partial and in-frame only. Of 60,000 to 70,000 clones listed, 55% to 80% are singletons. Material for sequencing was PBMCs. The receptors were sampled from a woman aged 45-60 years in good health and CMV-seronegative.

The chain couples TRBV7-2 to TRBJ2-4; D possibly corresponds to TRBD1 (6 bases). Looked up from germline, CDR1 is SGHTA and CDR2 is FQGNSA. Trimming removed 7 bases from V and 5 bases from J, with 18 bases in between. The CDR3 runs 15 residues. The CDR3 DNA is TGTGCCAGCACCGAATACTGGGCAGGGGAAAACATTCAGTACTTC. Protein sequence: CASTEYWAGENIQYF.

This clone was found a few times. The V and J genes are TRBV10-3 and TRBJ1-1; D may be TRBD1 (6 bases). CDR1 is ENHRY, CDR2 SYGVKD, per germline. The CDR3 covers 11 residues. Trimming shortened V by 6 bases and J by 11 bases, and 13 bases separated the two germline ends. The CDR3 reads CAISTGIGAFF. The DNA for the CDR3 is TGTGCCATCAGCACAGGGATCGGGGCTTTCTTT.

The V and J genes are TRBV4-3 and TRBJ1-1; possibly TRBD1 for D (5 bases). V was pared by 0 bases and J by 4 bases, with 15 bases between. This CDR3 has 16 amino acids. Per germline, CDR1 LGHNA and CDR2 YSLEER. CDR3 residues: CASSQDLFRQITEAFF. The CDR3 DNA sequence: TGCGCCAGCAGCCAAGACTTGTTCCGACAGATCACTGAAGCTTTCTTT.

This clone has just a few counts. The J gene is TRBJ1-2, the V gene TRBV5-4; 7 nucleotides agree with TRBD1. Per germline, CDR1 SGHNT and CDR2 YYREEE (reference sequence). This CDR3 contains 14 residues. V lost 4 bases to trimming and J lost 7 bases; unmatched junction nucleotides: 10. The CDR3 region has the DNA TGTGCCAGCAGCCCGGGACAGCTGACAGGTGGCTACACCTTC. Translation gives CASSPGQLTGGYTF.

J is TRBJ1-1 and V is TRBV10-3; D is ambiguous. The CDR3 is 14 residues long. CDR1 ENHRY and CDR2 SYGVKD come from the germline V gene. V was clipped by 5 bases and J by 4 bases, with 14 bases between them. Here the CDR3 reads CAISQVQQPTEAFF. CDR3 bases: TGTGCCATCAGTCAAGTGCAACAGCCCACTGAAGCTTTCTTT.

The gene calls are TRBV6-5 and TRBJ2-7; 8 bases are a match to TRBD2. This CDR3 contains 14 residues. Germline V gene data show CDR1 as MNHEY and CDR2 as SVGAGI. J gave up 4 bases and V 6 bases, and 8 bases lay outside the gene matches. As DNA, the CDR3 is TGTGCCAGCAGGAGGAGAGCGGGAGCTTACGAGCAGTACTTC. Protein: CASRRRAGAYEQYF.

V is TRBV6-5 and J is TRBJ1-2; no clear D. In germline, CDR1 is MNHEY, CDR2 SVGAGI. The CDR3 consists of 14 residues. V was shortened by 2 bases and J by 14 bases, with 21 bases between the two germline ends. CDR3 DNA sequence: TGTGCCAGCAGTTACCTCACCGGCTCGATGTCGAGGACCTTC. It yields the protein CASSYLTGSMSRTF.

The J gene is TRBJ2-7, the V gene TRBV7-9; no clear D. Trimming cost V 3 bases and J 5 bases, with 8 bases left between them. The CDR3 has 12 residues. Per the germline V gene, CDR1 is SEHNR and CDR2 is FQNEAQ (reference sequence). The CDR3: CASSLTLDEQYF. The CDR3 coding sequence is TGTGCCAGCAGCTTGACTTTAGACGAGCAGTACTTC.

This clone has just a few counts. The chain has TRBV27 and TRBJ2-7; D uncertain. This CDR3 contains 14 residues. V dropped 3 bases and J dropped 2 bases, with 11 bases sitting between them. Germline CDR1 MNHEY, CDR2 SMNVEV (reference sequence). CDR3 amino acids: CASSFRTPTYEQYF. In DNA form, the CDR3 reads TGTGCCAGCAGTTTTCGCACACCGACCTACGAGCAGTACTTC.

Notes on this clone: The same CDR3 can be traced to other DNA sequences in this sample. The chain joins TRBV5-1 to TRBJ1-1, with 8 bases matching TRBD1. The V segment lost 2 bases and the J segment 2 bases; nucleotides outside the gene matches: 2. CDR1 is SGHRS and CDR2 is YFSETQ in the germline V gene. The CDR3 length is 14 residues. The CDR3 sequence: CASSLQGGNTEAFF. The CDR3 DNA follows: TGCGCCAGCAGCTTACAGGGGGGTAACACTGAAGCTTTCTTT.

J is TRBJ2-5 and V is TRBV28; 13 positions agree with TRBD2. The germline V gene has CDR1 MDHEN and CDR2 SYDVKM. CDR3 length: 13 amino acids. V lost 6 bases to trimming and J lost 5 bases; unmatched junction nucleotides: 0. CDR3 residues: CASRLAGGETQYF. The CDR3 DNA reads TGTGCCAGCAGACTAGCGGGAGGGGAGACCCAGTACTTC.

In its sample, this clone was seen a few times. This chain connects TRBV28 to TRBJ1-3; TRBD1 aligns across 7 bases. CDR1 is MDHEN, CDR2 SYDVKM, per germline. The V segment lost 5 bases and the J segment 2 bases; nucleotides outside the gene matches: 9. The CDR3 covers 16 residues. The CDR3 region has the DNA TGTGCCAGCAGTCCGGTGACAGGGAAGGCTGGAAACACCATATATTTT. This translates into CASSPVTGKAGNTIYF.

The V gene is TRBV19, the J gene TRBJ2-1; TRBD2 agrees at 13 bases. The junction had 5 bases not matched to a gene; V was cut back by 5 bases and J by 4 bases. This CDR3 contains 16 residues. CDR1 and CDR2 (germline): LNHDA, SQIVND (reference sequence). CDR3 DNA: TGTGCCAGTAGTCGGACTAGCGGGAGCAGTTACAATGAGCAGTTCTTC. Amino acid sequence: CASSRTSGSSYNEQFF.

The chain couples TRBV28 to TRBJ1-2; possible D gene TRBD1, 5 bases. V was shortened by 3 bases and J by 5 bases, with 7 bases between the two germline ends. The CDR3 is 12 residues long. Germline V gene data show CDR1 as MDHEN and CDR2 as SYDVKM. CDR3 sequence reads: CASSLGGYGYTF. In DNA form, the CDR3 reads TGTGCCAGCAGTTTGGGGGGGTATGGCTACACCTTC.

In DNA, the CDR3 is TGTGCCAGCGCAATCGGCGGCACTGAAGCTTTCTTT. Protein product: CASAIGGTEAFF. This rearrangement joins TRBV28 to TRBJ1-1; no definite D call. Germline V gene data show CDR1 as MDHEN and CDR2 as SYDVKM. CDR3 length: 12 amino acids. V lost 8 bases to trimming and J lost 4 bases, with 11 bases between them.

The V gene is TRBV18, the J gene TRBJ2-3, with D uncertain. This CDR3 contains 14 residues. Germline V lookup: CDR1 KGHSH, CDR2 LQKENI. V was shortened by 6 bases and J by 0 bases, with 10 bases between the two germline ends. The CDR3 loop reads CASSPTASTDTQYF. CDR3 DNA: TGTGCCAGCTCCCCCACAGCTAGCACAGATACGCAGTATTTT.

This chain uses TRBV5-4 with TRBJ1-4, with TRBD1 matching 8 bases. J was trimmed by 7 bases and V by 4 bases; bases with no gene match: 6. Germline V gene lookup returns CDR1 SGHNT and CDR2 YYREEE (reference sequence). The CDR3 consists of 14 residues. CDR3 sequence reads: CASSAGGDGEKLFF. The CDR3 region has the DNA TGTGCCAGCAGCGCAGGGGGCGACGGTGAAAAACTGTTTTTT. Together with reference TRBV5-4 and TRBJ1-4, the CDR3 gives the full variable domain: ETGVTQSPTHLIKTRGQQVTLRCSSQSGHNTVSWYQQALGQGPQFIFQYYREEENGRGNFPPRFSGLQFPNYSSELNVNALELDDSALYLCASSAGGDGEKLFFGSGTQLSVL.

This chain joins TRBV5-1 and TRBJ1-4, with 8 positions matching TRBD1. With 0 bases clipped from V and 6 bases from J, the junction kept 1 base outside the gene matches. Germline V CDR1 and CDR2: SGHRS, YFSETQ. The CDR3 has 14 residues. In nucleotides, the CDR3 is TGCGCCAGCAGCTTGGACAGGGGGGATGAAAAACTGTTTTTT. Its protein is CASSLDRGDEKLFF.

The J gene is TRBJ2-1, the V gene TRBV6-4; a possible D gene is TRBD2 (6 bases). Trimming took off 6 bases at V and 8 bases at J, with 14 bases between the two ends. The V gene's germline CDR1 is MRHNA and CDR2 SNTAGT. This CDR3 is built from 13 residues. The CDR3 is CASSLREIDEQFF. As DNA, the CDR3 is TGTGCCAGCAGCCTCCGGGAGATCGATGAGCAGTTCTTC.

The genes are TRBV5-1 and TRBJ2-7; 7 nucleotides align to TRBD2. Germline trimming cut 3 bases from V and 1 base from J; bases unmatched to any gene: 4. CDR1 SGHRS and CDR2 YFSETQ come from the germline V gene. This CDR3 contains 14 residues. CDR3 DNA sequence: TGCGCCAGCAGCTATTCCGGGGGGTCCTACGAGCAGTACTTC. It specifies CASSYSGGSYEQYF.

This clone has just a few counts. The gene calls are TRBV6-6 and TRBJ1-5; a possible D gene is TRBD1 (5 bases). Germline V gene sequence: CDR1 MNHNY, CDR2 SVGAGI (reference sequence). Trimming cost V 10 bases and J 6 bases, with 16 bases left between them. CDR3 size: 13 residues. For the CDR3, the DNA is TGTGCCACCCTCGCGGGGCCCAGTCAGCCCCAGCATTTT. Its protein is CATLAGPSQPQHF.

The chain combines TRBV7-9 with TRBJ2-1, with 7 nucleotides matching TRBD2. Trimming took 1 base from V and 4 from J; bases not matched to a gene: 4. This CDR3 has 15 residues. CDR1 SEHNR and CDR2 FQNEAQ come from the germline V gene (reference sequence). The CDR3 region is CASSLVAGAYNEQFF. Written as DNA, the CDR3 is TGTGCCAGCAGCTTAGTGGCGGGAGCTTACAATGAGCAGTTCTTC.

In this sample, this clone turned up a few times. The chain is built from TRBV9 and TRBJ1-1; perhaps TRBD1 as D (6 bases). There are 16 residues in the CDR3. CDR1 is SGDLS and CDR2 is YYNGEE in the germline V gene. Trimming pared 3 bases from V and 0 bases from J, leaving 15 bases between. CDR3 in amino acids: CASSEGIQGLNTEAFF. Here the CDR3 DNA reads TGTGCCAGCAGCGAGGGGATCCAGGGGCTGAACACTGAAGCTTTCTTT. Using reference TRBV9 and TRBJ1-1 for the parts outside the CDR3, the full variable domain is DSGVTQTPKHLITATGQRVTLRCSPRSGDLSVYWYQQSLDQGLQFLIQYYNGEERAKGNILERFSAQQFPDLHSELNLSSLELGDSALYFCASSEGIQGLNTEAFFGQGTRLTVV.

The J gene is TRBJ2-7, the V gene TRBV29-1; tentatively, D is TRBD1 (6 bases). Germline V gene lookup returns CDR1 SQVTM and CDR2 ANQGSEA. Trimming left V 4 bases short and J 0 bases short, with 10 bases between. This CDR3 is built from 13 residues. CDR3 DNA: TGCAGCGTTGGGGGACACCACTCCTACGAGCAGTACTTC. It is translated as CSVGGHHSYEQYF.